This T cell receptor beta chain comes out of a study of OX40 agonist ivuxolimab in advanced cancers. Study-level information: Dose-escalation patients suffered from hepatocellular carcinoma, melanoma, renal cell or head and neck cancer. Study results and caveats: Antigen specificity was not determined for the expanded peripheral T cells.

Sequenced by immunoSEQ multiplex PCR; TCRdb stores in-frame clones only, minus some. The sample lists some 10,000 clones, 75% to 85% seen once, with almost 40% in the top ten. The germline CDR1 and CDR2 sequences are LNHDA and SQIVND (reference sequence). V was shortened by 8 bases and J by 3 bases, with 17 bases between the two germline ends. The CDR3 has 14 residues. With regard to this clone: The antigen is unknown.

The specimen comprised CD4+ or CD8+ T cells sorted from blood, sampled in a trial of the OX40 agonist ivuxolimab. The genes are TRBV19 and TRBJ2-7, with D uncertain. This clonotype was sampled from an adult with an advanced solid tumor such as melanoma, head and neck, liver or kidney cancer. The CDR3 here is CASSNRHQLYEQYF. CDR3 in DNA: TGTGCCAGTTCAAACAGACACCAACTCTACGAGCAGTACTTC.